The clone carrying this T cell receptor beta chain appeared a single time. Its cognate antigen is unknown. Sequencing used immunoSEQ multiplex PCR; TCRdb keeps in-frame clones, though not all of them. The data hold 150,000 or so clones, with 80% to 95% observed a single time. The data stem from a study of T cell responses to AZD1222 COVID-19 vaccine. Study findings and constraints: Repertoire sampling was restricted to post-peak T cell response timepoints.

The source is an adult who received the AZD1222 COVID-19 vaccine. The specimen comprised peripheral blood, sampled 28 days after the second AZD1222 dose.

The CDR3 bases are TGTGCCAGCAGCATCTCGGTGCAGGGGGACACTGAAGCTTTCTTT. This gives the protein CASSISVQGDTEAFF. The rearrangement joins TRBV9 to TRBJ1-1; 7 bases line up with TRBD1. J lost 3 bases, V lost 4 bases, and 9 bases had no gene match. Germline V gene lookup returns CDR1 SGDLS and CDR2 YYNGEE. The CDR3 runs to 15 residues.